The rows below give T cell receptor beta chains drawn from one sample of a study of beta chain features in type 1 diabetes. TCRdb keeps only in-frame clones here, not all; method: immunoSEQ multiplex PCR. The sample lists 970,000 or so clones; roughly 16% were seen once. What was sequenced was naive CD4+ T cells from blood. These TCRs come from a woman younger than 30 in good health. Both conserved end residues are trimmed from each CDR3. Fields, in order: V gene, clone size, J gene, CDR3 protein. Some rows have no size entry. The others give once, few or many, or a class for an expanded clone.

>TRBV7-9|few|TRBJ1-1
ASSPPVGTGFFMNTEAF
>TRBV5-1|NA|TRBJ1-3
ASSPDRTAGNTIY
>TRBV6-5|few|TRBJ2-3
ASKGGGTDTQY
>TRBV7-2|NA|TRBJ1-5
ASSSADFYQPQH
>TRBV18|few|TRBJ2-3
ASSTVSGTTDTQY
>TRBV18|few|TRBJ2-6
ASSPLITLSGANVLT
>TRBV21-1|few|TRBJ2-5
ASSSPSPGGDWAQWAQETQY
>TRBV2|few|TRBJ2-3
ATPSGGSTDTQY
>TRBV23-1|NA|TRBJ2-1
ASSQPDEQVFVLGSYNEQF
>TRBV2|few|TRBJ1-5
ASRWGRQSNQPQH
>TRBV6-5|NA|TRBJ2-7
ASSKLAGSTYEQY
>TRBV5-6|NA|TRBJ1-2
ASSLRDYGYT
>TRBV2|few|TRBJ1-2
ASSTSAYYGYT
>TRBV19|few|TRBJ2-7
ASSISDRYEQY
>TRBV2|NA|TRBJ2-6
ASSVNRAASGANVLT
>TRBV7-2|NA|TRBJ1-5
ASSLLGGNQPQH
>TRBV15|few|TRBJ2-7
ATSKTGGTKMRYEQY
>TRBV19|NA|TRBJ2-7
ASRSEQY
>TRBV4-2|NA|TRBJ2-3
ASSHRGDGRGTDTQY
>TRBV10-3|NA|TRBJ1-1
AIRGRGTEEAF
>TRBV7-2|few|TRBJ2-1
ASSSRGSRRNEQF
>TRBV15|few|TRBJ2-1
ATSRETWGYNEQF
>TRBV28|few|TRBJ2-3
ASSSVTSGSFTDTQY
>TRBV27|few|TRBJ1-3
ASSKAASGNTIY
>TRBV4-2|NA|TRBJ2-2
ASSQEIGAGYTGELF
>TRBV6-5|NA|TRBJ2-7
ASSYSRLAGGREQY
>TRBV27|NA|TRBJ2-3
ASGSGTSDPTDTQY
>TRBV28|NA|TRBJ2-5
ASSPAGTGNQETQY
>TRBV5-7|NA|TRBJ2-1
ASSPGLAANEVYNEQF
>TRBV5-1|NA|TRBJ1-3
ASSSSGYGNTIY
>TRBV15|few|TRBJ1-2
ATSRVPDFNYGYT
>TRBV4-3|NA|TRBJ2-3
ASSQQGLGATQY
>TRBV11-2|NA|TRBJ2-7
ASKRGQAYEQY
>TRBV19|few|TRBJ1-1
ASSGNRAGNTEAF
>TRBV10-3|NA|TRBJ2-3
AIQWDRSTDTQY
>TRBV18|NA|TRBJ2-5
ASSSLSGQETQY
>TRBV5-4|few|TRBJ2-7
ASSLQGPAIYEQY
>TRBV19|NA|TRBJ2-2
ASNLGLAGITGELF
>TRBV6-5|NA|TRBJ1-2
ASSYALTGSYGYT
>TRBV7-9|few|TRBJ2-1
ASSLISYNEQF
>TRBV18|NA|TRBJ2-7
ASSPLLRQGTGQY
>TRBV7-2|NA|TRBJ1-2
ASTTGTTRGYT
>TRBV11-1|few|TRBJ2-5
ASSPEGQGSETQY
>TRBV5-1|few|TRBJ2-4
ASSPTGDIAKNIQY
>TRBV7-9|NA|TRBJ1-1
ASSLTVDTEAF
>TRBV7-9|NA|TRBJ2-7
ASSSGQTIYEQY
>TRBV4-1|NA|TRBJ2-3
ASSQVGQPTDTQY
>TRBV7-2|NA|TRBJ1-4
ASSSRRTGGEKLF
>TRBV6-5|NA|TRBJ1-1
ASSFGNTEAF
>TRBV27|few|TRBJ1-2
ASRPDGAYGYT